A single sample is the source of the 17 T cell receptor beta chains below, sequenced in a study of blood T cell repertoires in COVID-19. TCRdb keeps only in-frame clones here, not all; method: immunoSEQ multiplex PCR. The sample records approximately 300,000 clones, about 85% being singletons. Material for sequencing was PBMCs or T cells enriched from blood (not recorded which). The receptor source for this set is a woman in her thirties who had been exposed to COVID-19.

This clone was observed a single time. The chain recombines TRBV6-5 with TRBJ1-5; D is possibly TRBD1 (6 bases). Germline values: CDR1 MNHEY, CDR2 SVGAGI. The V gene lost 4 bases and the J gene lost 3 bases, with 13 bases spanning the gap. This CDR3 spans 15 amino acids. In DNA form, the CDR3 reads TGTGCCAGCAGTTCCACAGGGACGTCCAATCAGCCCCAGCATTTT. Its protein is CASSSTGTSNQPQHF.

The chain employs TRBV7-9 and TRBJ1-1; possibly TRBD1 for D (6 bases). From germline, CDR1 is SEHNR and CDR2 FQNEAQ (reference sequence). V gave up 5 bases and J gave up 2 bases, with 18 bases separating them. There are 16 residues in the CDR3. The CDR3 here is CASSRTLVDSNTEAFF. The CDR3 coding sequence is TGTGCCAGCAGCCGCACCCTCGTGGACAGCAACACTGAAGCTTTCTTT.

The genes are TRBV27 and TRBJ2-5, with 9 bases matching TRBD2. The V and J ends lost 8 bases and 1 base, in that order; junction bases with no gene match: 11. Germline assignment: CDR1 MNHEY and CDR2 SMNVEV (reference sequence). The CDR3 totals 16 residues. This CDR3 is CASPRRLAGVQETQYF. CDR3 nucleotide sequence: TGTGCCAGCCCCAGACGGTTAGCGGGGGTCCAAGAGACCCAGTACTTC.

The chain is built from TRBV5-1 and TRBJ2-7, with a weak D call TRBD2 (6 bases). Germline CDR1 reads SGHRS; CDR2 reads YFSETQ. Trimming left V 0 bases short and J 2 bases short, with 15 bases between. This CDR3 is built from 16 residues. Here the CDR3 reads CASSLESGLRAYEQYF. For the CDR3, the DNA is TGCGCCAGCAGCTTGGAGTCGGGACTTCGGGCCTACGAGCAGTACTTC.

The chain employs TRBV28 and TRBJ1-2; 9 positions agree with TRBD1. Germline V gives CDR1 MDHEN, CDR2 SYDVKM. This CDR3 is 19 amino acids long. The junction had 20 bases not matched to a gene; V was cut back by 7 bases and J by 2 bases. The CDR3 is CASKGQGQGARKLNYGYTF. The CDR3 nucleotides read TGTGCCAGCAAGGGACAGGGCCAGGGAGCACGAAAATTAAACTATGGCTACACCTTC.

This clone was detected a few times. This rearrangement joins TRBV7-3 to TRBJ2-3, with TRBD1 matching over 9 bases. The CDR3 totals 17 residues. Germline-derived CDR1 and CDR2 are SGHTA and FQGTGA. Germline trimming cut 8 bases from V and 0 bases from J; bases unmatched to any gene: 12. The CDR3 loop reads CASSPTGGGFSTDTQYF. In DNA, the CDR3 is TGTGCCAGCTCCCCCACAGGGGGCGGGTTTAGCACAGATACGCAGTATTTT.

CDR3 in amino acids: CASSLVMGRSNSPLHF. The CDR3, as DNA: TGTGCCAGCAGCTTAGTAATGGGGAGAAGTAATTCACCCCTCCACTTT. J is TRBJ1-6 and V is TRBV7-2; no reliable D call. Germline-derived CDR1 and CDR2 are SGHTA and FQGNSA. The CDR3 length is 16 residues. The V end was cut by 1 base, the J end by 6 bases, with 13 bases between.

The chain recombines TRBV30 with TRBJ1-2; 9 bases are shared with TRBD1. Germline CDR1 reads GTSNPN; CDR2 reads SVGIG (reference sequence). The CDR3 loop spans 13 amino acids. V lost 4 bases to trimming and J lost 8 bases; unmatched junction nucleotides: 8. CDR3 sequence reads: CAWKYRQGGGYTF. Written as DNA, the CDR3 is TGTGCCTGGAAGTACCGACAGGGGGGCGGCTACACCTTC.

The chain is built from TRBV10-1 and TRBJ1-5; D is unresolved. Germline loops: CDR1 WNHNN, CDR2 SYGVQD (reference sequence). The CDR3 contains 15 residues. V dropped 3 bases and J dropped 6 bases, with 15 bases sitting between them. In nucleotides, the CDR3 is TGCGCCAGCAGTGAAGGGCCTGGCGGGAGTCAGCCCCAGCATTTT. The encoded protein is CASSEGPGGSQPQHF.

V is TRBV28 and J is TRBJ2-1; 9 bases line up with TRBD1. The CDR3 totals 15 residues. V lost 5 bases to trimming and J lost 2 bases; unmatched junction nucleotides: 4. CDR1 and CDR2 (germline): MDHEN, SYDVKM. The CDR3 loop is CASSQQGATYNEQFF. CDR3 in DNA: TGTGCCAGCAGTCAACAGGGGGCGACCTACAATGAGCAGTTCTTC.

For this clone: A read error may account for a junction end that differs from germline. This chain's CDR3 is CASGNMNYEQYF. The DNA of the CDR3 is TGCGCGAGCGGCAATATGAACTACGAGCAGTACTTC. The genes are TRBV6-1 and TRBJ2-7; TRBD2 might be the D (5 bases). CDR1 and CDR2 (germline): MNHNS, SASEGT. The CDR3 totals 12 residues.

The CDR3 sequence: CASSLRAPEGSDTQYF. CDR3 sequence (DNA): TGTGCCAGCAGCCTGAGGGCTCCCGAGGGCTCAGATACGCAGTATTTT. The V call is TRBV7-6, the J call TRBJ2-3; D might be TRBD2 (5 bases). This CDR3 is 16 amino acids long. V dropped 5 bases and J dropped 4 bases, with 19 bases sitting between them. CDR1 and CDR2 (germline): SGHVS, FNYEAQ.

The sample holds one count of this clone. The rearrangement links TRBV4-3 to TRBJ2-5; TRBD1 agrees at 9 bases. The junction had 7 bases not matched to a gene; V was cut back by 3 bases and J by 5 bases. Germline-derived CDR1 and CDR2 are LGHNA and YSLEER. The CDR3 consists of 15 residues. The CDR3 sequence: CASSQQGGTGETQYF. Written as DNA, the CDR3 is TGCGCCAGCAGCCAGCAGGGGGGGACAGGGGAGACCCAGTACTTC.

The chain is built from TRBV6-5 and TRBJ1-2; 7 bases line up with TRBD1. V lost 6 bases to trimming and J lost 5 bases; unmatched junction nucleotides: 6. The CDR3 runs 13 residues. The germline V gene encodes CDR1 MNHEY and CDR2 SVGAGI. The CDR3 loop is CASSERGLYGYTF. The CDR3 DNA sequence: TGTGCCAGCAGCGAGAGGGGGCTTTATGGCTACACCTTC.

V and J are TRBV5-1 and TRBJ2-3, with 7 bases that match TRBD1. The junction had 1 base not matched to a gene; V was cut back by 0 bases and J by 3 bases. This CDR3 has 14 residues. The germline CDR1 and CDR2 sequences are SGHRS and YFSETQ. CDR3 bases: TGCGCCAGCAGCTTGGAACAGGGGACAGATACGCAGTATTTT. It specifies CASSLEQGTDTQYF.

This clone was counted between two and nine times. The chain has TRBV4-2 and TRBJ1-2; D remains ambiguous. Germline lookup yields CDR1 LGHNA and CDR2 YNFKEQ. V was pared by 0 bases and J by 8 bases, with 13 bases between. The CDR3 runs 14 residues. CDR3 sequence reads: CASSQDTQLMGYTF. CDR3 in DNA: TGTGCCAGCAGCCAAGATACACAGCTTATGGGCTACACCTTC.

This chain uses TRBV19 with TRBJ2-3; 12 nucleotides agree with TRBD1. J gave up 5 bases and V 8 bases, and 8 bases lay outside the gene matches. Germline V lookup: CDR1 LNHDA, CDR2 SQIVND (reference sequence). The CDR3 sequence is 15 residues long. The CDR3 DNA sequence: TGTGCCAGTTCTACCGGGACAGGGGGCGGAGATACGCAGTATTTT. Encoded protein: CASSTGTGGGDTQYF. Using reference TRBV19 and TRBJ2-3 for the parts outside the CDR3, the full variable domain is DGGITQSPKYLFRKEGQNVTLSCEQNLNHDAMYWYRQDPGQGLRLIYYSQIVNDFQKGDIAEGYSVSREKKESFPLTVTSAQKNPTAFYLCASSTGTGGGDTQYFGPGTRLTVL.